This T cell receptor (beta chain) was sequenced during a study of T cells in Graves' hyperthyroidism and ophthalmopathy. On the study more broadly: Pretreatment peripheral blood was obtained at initial diagnosis.

About this clonotype itself: What it binds is unknown.

Graves' hyperthyroidism was deemed stable absent ophthalmopathy progression within 18 months. Trimming cost V 6 bases and J 0 bases, with 8 bases left between them. The CDR3 has 14 residues. Germline V gene data show CDR1 as SNHLY and CDR2 as FYNNEI. From RNA transcripts, TCR beta CDR3 regions were amplified. Carried out on the TCR CDR3, a first-round RT-PCR used the HTBI primer set. TCRdb analysed the multiplex PCR reads with MiXCR anew, one entry per CDR3 protein. Of approximately 200,000 distinct CDR3 sequences in the sample, around 17% are singletons; the top ten hold around two fifths. Study-wide points: From stable hyperthyroidism, ophthalmopathy was set apart by a 13 V-J model. Most expanded thyroid clonotypes above 0.001 recurred in blood.

The sequenced material came from blood. The TCR comes from a man between 40 and 49 years old with Graves' hyperthyroidism. This chain links TRBV2 with TRBJ2-2, with a tentative D call TRBD2 (6 bases). In DNA form, the CDR3 reads TGTGCCAGCAGAGGGACTCCGAACACCGGGGAGCTGTTTTTT. It translates to CASRGTPNTGELFF.